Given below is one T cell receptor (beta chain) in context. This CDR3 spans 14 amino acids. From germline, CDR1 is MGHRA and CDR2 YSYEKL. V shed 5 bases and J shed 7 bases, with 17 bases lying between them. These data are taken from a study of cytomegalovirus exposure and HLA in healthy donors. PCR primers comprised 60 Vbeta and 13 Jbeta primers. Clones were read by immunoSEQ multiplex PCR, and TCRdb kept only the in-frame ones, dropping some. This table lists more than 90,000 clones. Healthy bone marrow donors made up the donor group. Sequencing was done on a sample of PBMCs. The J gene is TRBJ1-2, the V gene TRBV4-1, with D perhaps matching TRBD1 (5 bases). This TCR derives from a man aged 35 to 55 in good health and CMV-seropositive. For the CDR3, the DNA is TGCGCCAGCAGCTACCTGGGGGGTATCCTTGGCTACACCTTC. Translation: CASSYLGGILGYTF.